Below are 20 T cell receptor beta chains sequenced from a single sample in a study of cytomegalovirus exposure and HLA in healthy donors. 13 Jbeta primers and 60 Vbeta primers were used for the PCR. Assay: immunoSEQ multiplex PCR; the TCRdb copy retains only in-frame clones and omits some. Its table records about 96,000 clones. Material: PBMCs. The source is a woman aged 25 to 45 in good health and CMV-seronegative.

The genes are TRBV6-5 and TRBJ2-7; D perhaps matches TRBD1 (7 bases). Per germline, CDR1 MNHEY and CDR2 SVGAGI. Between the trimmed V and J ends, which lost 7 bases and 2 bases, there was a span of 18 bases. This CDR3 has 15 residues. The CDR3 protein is CASTLRGTLTYEQYF. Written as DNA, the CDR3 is TGTGCCAGCACCCTCAGGGGGACTCTAACCTACGAGCAGTACTTC.

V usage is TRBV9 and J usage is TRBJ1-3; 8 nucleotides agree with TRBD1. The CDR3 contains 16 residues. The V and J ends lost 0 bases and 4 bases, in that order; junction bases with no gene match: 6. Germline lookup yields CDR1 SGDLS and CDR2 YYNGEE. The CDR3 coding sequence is TGTGCCAGCAGCGTAGAACCCCGGACAGGGGGAAACACCATATATTTT. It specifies CASSVEPRTGGNTIYF.

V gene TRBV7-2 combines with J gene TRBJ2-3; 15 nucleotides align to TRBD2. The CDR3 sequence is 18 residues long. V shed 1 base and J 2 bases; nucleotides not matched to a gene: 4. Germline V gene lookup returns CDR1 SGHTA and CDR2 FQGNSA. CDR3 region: CASSLVGTSGGSTDTQYF. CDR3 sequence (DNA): TGTGCCAGCAGCTTAGTTGGGACTAGCGGGGGGTCCACAGATACGCAGTATTTT.

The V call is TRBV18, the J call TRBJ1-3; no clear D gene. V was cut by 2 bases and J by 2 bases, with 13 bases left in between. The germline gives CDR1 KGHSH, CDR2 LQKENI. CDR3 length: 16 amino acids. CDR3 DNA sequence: TGTGCCAGCTCACCATCGGGGAGTGGGCCTGGAAACACCATATATTTT. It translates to CASSPSGSGPGNTIYF.

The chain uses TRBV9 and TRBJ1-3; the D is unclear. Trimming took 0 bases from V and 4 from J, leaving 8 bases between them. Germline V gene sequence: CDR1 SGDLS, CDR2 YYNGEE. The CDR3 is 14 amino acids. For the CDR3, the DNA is TGTGCCAGCAGCGTAGGCAGTTTAGGAAACACCATATATTTT. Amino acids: CASSVGSLGNTIYF.

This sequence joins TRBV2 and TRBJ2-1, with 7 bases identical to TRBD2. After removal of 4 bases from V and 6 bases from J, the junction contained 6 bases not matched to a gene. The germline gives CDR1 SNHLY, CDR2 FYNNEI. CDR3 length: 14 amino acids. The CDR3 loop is CASSVERESNEQFF. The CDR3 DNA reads TGTGCCAGCAGTGTAGAGCGGGAATCCAATGAGCAGTTCTTC.

Written as DNA, the CDR3 is TGTGCCAGCAGTTCGCTAGCGGGAGAGGGGGACCTCAATGAGCAGTTCTTC. Protein: CASSSLAGEGDLNEQFF. This chain connects TRBV27 to TRBJ2-1; the match to TRBD2 covers 10 bases. This CDR3 is built from 17 residues. Germline values: CDR1 MNHEY, CDR2 SMNVEV (reference sequence). V lost 4 bases and J lost 6; bases outside the gene matches: 12.

The CDR3 nucleotides are TGTGCCAGCAGCCAAGATACGGACACTGAAGCTTTCTTT. This encodes CASSQDTDTEAFF. The chain joins TRBV14 to TRBJ1-1; D is unresolved. Germline CDR1 is SGHDN and CDR2 is FVKESK. V shed 0 bases and J shed 3 bases, with 5 bases lying between them. The CDR3 contains 13 residues.

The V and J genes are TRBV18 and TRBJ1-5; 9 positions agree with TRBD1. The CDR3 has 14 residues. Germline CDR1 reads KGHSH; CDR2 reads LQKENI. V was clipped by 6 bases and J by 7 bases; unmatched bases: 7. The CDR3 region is CASSRDRVGQPQHF. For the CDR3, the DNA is TGTGCCAGCTCCCGGGACAGGGTAGGGCAGCCCCAGCATTTT.

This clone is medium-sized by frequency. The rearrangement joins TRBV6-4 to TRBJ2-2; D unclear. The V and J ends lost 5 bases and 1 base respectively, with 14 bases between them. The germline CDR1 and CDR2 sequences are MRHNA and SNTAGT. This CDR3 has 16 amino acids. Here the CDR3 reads CASSYDCRGNTGELFF. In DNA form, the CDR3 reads TGTGCCAGCAGTTACGACTGCCGCGGGAACACCGGGGAGCTGTTTTTT.

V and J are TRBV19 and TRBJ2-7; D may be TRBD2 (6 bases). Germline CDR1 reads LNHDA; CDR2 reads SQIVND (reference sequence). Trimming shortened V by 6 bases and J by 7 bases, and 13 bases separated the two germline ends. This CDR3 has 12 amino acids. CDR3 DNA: TGTGCCAGTAGAACGGAAGGGAGGGAGCAGTACTTC. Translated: CASRTEGREQYF.

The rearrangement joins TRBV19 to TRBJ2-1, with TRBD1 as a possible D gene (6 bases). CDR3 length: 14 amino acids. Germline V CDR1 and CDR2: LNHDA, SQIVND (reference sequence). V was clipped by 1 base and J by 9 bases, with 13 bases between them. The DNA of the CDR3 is TGTGCCAGTAGTATAGGAGAACTCAGGGGTGAGCAGTTCTTC. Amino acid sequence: CASSIGELRGEQFF.

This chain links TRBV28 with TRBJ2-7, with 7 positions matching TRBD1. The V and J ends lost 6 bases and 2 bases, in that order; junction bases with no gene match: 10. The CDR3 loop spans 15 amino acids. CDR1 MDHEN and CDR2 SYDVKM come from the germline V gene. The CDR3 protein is CASSRLDRATYEQYF. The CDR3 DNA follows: TGTGCCAGCAGCCGACTTGACAGGGCCACCTACGAGCAGTACTTC.

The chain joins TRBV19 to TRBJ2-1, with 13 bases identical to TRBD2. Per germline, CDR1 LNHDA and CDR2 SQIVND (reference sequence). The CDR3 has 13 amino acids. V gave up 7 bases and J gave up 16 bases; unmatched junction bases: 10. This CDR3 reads CASTMTSGRPLFF. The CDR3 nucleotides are TGTGCCAGTACCATGACTAGCGGGAGGCCCCTTTTCTTC.

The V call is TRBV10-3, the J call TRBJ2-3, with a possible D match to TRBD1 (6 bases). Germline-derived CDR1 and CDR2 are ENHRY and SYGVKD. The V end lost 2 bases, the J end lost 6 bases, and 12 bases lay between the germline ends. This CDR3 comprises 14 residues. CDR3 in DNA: TGTGCCATCAGTGAGGGGAGAGGGGGTGATACGCAGTATTTT. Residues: CAISEGRGGDTQYF.

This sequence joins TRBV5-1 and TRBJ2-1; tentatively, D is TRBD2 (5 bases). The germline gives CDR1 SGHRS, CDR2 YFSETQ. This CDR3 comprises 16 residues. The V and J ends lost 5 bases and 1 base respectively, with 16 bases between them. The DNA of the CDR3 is TGCGCCAGCAGTGGGCTAGCCGATCTTTCCTACAATGAGCAGTTCTTC. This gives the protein CASSGLADLSYNEQFF.

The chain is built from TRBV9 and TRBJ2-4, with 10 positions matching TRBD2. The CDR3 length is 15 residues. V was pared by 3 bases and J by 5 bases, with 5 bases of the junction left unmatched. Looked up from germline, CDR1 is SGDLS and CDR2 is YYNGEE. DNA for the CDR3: TGTGCCAGCAGCGCCTCCGGGACTAGCGAAAACATTCAGTACTTC. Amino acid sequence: CASSASGTSENIQYF.

DNA for the CDR3: TGTGCCAGCAGACGGGACAAATACTACGAGCAGTACTTC. Its translation is CASRRDKYYEQYF. The chain combines TRBV2 with TRBJ2-7, with D perhaps TRBD1 (6 bases). In germline, CDR1 is SNHLY, CDR2 FYNNEI. The V end lost 6 bases, the J end lost 3 bases, and 12 bases lay between the germline ends. The CDR3 sequence is 13 residues long. The variable domain in full, completed from reference TRBV2 and TRBJ2-7, reads EPEVTQTPSHQVTQMGQEVILRCVPISNHLYFYWYRQILGQKVEFLVSFYNNEISEKSEIFDDQFSVERPDGSNFTLKIRSTKLEDSAMYFCASRRDKYYEQYFGPGTRLTVT.

The DNA of the CDR3 is TGTGCCAGCAGTTTGGACAGGGGAGGTGCTAACTATGGCTACACCTTC. Residues: CASSLDRGGANYGYTF. V usage is TRBV28 and J usage is TRBJ1-2, with TRBD1 identical over 9 bases. CDR1 MDHEN and CDR2 SYDVKM come from the germline V gene. V shed 3 bases and J 0 bases; nucleotides not matched to a gene: 5. The length of the CDR3 is 16 residues.

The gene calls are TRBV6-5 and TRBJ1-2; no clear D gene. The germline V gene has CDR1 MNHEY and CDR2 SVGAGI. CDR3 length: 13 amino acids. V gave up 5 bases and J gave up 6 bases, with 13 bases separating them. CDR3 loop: CASSSLVLNGYTF. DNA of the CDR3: TGTGCCAGCAGTAGCCTGGTTTTGAATGGCTACACCTTC.